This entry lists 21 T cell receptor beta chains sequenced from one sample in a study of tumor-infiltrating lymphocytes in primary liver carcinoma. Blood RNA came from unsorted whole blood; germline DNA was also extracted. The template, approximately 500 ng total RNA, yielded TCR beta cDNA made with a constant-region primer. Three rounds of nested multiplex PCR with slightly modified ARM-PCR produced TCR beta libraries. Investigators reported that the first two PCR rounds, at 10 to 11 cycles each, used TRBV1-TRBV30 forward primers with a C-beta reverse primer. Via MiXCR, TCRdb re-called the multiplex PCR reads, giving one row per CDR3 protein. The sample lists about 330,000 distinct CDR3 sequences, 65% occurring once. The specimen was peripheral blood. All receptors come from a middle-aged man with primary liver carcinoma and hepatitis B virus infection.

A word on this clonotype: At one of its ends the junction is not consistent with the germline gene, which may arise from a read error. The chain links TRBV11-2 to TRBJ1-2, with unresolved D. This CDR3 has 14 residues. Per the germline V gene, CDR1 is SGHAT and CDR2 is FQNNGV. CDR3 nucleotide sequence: TGTGCCAGCAGCTTATATCCAGCTAACTATGACTACACCTTC. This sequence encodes CASSLYPANYDYTF.

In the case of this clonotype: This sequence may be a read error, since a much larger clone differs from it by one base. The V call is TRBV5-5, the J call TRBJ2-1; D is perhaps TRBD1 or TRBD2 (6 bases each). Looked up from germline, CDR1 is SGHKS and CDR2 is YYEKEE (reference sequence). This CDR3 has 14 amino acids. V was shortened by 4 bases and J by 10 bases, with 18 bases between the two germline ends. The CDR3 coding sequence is TGTGCCAGCAGCATTACAGGGACTTTGGTAGAGCAGTTCTTC. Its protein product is CASSITGTLVEQFF.

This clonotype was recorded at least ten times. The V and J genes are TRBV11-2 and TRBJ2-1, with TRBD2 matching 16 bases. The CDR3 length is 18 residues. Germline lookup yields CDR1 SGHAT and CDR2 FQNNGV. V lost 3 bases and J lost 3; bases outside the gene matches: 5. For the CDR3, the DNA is TGTGCCAGCAGCTTGGGGACTAGCGGGAGGGCCGTCTACAATGAGCAGTTCTTC. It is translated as CASSLGTSGRAVYNEQFF.

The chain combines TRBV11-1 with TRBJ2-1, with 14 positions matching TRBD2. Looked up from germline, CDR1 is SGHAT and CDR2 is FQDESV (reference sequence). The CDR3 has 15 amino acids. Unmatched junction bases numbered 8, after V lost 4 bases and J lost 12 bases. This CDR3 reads CASSWGLAGVYGQFF. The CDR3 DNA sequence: TGTGCCAGCAGCTGGGGACTAGCGGGAGTCTATGGGCAGTTCTTC.

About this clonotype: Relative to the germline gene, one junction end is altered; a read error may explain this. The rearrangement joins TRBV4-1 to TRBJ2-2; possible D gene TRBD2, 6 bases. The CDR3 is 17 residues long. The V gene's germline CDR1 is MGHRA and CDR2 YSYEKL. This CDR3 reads CANSQDRDSGNTGELFF. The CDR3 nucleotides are TGCGCCAACAGCCAAGATCGAGATAGCGGGAACACCGGGGAGCTGTTTTTT.

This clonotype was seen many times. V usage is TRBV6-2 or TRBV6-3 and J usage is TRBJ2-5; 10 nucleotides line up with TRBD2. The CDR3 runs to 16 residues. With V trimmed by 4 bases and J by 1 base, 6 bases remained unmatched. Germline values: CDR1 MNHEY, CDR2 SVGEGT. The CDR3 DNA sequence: TGTGCCAGCAGTTGGGCTAGCGGGGGTCTCCAAGAGACCCAGTACTTC. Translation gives CASSWASGGLQETQYF.

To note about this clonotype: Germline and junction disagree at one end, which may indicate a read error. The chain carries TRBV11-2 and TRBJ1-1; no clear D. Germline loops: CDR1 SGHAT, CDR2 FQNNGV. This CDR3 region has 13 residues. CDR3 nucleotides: TGTGCCAGCAGCTTAGTTCGTGACACTAAAGCCTTCTTT. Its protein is CASSLVRDTKAFF.

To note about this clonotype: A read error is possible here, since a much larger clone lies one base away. In nucleotides, the CDR3 is TGTGCCAGCAGGGGACCTGGGGGTAGCAGGCAGCCCCAGCATTTT. Protein sequence: CASRGPGGSRQPQHF. The chain recombines TRBV12-3 or TRBV12-4 with TRBJ1-5; D might be TRBD1 (5 bases). The CDR3 contains 15 residues. Between the trimmed V and J ends, which lost 6 bases and 7 bases, there was a span of 19 bases.

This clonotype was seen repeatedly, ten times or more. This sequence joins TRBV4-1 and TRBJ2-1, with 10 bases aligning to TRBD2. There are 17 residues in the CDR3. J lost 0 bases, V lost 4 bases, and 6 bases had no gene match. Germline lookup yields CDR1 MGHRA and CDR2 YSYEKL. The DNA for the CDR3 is TGCGCCAGCAGCCCTAGACTAGCGGGTTACTCCTACAATGAGCAGTTCTTC. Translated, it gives CASSPRLAGYSYNEQFF.

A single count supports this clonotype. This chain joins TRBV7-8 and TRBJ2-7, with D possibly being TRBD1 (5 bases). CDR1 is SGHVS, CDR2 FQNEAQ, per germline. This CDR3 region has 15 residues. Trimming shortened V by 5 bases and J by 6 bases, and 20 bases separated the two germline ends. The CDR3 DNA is TGTGCCAGCAGCCCCTGGGGCGCGGTTAGCTGCGAGCAGTACTTC. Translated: CASSPWGAVSCEQYF.

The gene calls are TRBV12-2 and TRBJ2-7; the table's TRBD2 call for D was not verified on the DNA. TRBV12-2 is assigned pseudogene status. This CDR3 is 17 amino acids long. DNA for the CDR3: TGTGCCACAACCTTTAGCGATGGGAGCGGGAGTCCCTCCGAGCAGTACTTC. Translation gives CATTFSDGSGSPSEQYF.

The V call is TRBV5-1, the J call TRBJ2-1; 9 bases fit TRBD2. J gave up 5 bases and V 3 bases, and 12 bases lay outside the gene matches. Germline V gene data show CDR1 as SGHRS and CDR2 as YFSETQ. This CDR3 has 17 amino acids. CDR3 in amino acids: CASSSGSGRLTNNEQFF. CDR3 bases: TGCGCCAGCAGCTCCGGTAGCGGGAGACTAACCAACAATGAGCAGTTCTTC. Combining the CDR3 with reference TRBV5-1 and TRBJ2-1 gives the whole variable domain KAGVTQTPRYLIKTRGQQVTLSCSPISGHRSVSWYQQTPGQGLQFLFEYFSETQRNKGNFPGRFSGRQFSNSRSEMNVSTLELGDSALYLCASSSGSGRLTNNEQFFGPGTRLTVL.

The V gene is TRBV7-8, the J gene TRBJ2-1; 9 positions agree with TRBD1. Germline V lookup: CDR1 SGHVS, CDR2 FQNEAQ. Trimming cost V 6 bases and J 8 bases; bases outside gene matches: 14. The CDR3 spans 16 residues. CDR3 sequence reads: CASRRDRASGPDEQFF. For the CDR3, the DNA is TGTGCCAGCAGAAGGGACAGGGCCAGTGGACCCGATGAGCAGTTCTTC.

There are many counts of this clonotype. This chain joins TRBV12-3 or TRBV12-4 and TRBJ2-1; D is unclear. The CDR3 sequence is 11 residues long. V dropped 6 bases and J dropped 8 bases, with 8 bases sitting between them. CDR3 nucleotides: TGTGCCAGCAGCCAAGCATATGAGCAGTTCTTC. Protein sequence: CASSQAYEQFF.

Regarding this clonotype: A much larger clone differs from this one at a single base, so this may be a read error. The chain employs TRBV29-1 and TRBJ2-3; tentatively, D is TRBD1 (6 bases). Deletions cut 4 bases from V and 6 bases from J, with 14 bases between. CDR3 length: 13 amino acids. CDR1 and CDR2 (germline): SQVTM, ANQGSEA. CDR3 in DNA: TGCAGCGTTGGAGCCGCAGGGGCTGATACGCAGTATTTT. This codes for CSVGAAGADTQYF.

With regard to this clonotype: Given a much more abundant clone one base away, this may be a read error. The CDR3 coding sequence is TGTGCCAGCATAACGGACCGAACCCCCGGGGAGCTGTTTTTT. It specifies CASITDRTPGELFF. This chain uses TRBV5-5 with TRBJ2-2; no clear D. The CDR3 sequence is 14 residues long. Trimming cost V 6 bases and J 6 bases, with 15 bases left between them. Germline CDR1 reads SGHKS; CDR2 reads YYEKEE (reference sequence). Full variable domain (missing parts from reference TRBV5-5 and TRBJ2-2): DAGVTQSPTHLIKTRGQQVTLRCSPISGHKSVSWYQQVLGQGPQFIFQYYEKEERGRGNFPDRFSARQFPNYSSELNVNALLLGDSALYLCASITDRTPGELFFGEGSRLTVL.

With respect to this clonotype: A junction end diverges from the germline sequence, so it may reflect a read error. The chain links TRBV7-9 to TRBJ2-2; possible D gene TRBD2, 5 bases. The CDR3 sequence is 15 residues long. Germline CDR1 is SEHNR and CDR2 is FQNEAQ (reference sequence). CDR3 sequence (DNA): TGTGCCAGCAGCCCAGTGGAACGTTACACCGGGGTGCTGTTTTTC. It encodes CASSPVERYTGVLFF.

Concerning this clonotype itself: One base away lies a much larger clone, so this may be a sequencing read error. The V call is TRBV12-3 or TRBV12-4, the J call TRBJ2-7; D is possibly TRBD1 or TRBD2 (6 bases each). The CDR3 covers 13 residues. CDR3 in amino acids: CVSSQGTLGEQYF. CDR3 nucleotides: TGTGTCAGCAGTCAGGGGACTCTGGGTGAGCAGTACTTC.

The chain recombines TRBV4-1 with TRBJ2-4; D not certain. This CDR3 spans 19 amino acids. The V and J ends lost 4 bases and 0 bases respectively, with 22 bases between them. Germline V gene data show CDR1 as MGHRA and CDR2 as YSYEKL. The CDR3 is CASSPGRVRNILAKNIQYF. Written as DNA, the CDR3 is TGCGCCAGCAGCCCCGGGCGCGTGCGGAACATTCTAGCCAAAAACATTCAGTACTTC.

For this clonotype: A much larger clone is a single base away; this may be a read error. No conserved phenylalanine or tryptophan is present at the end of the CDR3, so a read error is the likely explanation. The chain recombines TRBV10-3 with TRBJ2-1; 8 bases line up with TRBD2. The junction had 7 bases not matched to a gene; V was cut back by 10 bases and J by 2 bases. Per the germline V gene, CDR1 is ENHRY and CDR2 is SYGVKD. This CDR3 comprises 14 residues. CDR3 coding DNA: TGTGCCACCTTAGCGGGAATCGCCTACAATGAGCAGTTCTTA. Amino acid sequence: CATLAGIAYNEQFL.

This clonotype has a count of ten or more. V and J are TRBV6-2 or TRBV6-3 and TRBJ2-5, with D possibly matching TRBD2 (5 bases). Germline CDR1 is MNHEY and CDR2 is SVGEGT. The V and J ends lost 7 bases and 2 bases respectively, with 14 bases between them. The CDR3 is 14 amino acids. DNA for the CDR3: TGTGCCAGCAACGTAGCTGGAGGACAAGAGACCCAGTACTTC. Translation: CASNVAGGQETQYF.